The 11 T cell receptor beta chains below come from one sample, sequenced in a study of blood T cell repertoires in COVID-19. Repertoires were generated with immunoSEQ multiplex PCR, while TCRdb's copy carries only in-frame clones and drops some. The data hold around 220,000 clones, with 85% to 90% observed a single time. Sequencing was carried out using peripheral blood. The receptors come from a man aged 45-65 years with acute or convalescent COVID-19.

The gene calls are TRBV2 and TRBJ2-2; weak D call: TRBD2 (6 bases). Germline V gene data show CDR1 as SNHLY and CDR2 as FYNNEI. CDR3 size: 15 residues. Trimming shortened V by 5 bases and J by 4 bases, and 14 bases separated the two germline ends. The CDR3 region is CASSRDSVITGELFF. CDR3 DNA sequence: TGTGCCAGCAGTCGGGACTCCGTAATCACCGGGGAGCTGTTTTTT.

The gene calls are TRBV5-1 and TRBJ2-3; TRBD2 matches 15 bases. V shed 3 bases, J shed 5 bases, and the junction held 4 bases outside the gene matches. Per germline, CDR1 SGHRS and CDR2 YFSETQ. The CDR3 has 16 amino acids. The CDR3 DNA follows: TGCGCCAGCAGCTCAGGACTAGCGGGGGGGCAAGATACGCAGTATTTT. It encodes CASSSGLAGGQDTQYF. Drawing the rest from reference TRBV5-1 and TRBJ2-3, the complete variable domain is KAGVTQTPRYLIKTRGQQVTLSCSPISGHRSVSWYQQTPGQGLQFLFEYFSETQRNKGNFPGRFSGRQFSNSRSEMNVSTLELGDSALYLCASSSGLAGGQDTQYFGPGTRLTVL.

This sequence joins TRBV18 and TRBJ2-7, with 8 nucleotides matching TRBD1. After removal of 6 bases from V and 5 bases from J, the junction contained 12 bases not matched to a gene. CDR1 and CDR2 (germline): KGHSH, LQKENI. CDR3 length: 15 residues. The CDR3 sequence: CASSIGQGAPDEQYF. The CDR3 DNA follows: TGTGCCAGCTCGATCGGACAGGGTGCGCCTGACGAGCAGTACTTC.

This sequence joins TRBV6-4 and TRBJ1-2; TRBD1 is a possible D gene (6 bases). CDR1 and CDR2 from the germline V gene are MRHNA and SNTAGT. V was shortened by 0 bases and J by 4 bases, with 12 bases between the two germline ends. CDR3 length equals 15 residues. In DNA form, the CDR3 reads TGTGCCAGCAGTGACTCTCCAGGGGTGACCTATGGCTACACCTTC. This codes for CASSDSPGVTYGYTF.

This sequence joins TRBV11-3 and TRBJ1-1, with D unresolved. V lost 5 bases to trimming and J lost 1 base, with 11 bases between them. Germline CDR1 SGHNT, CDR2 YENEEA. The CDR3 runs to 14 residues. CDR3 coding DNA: TGTGCCAGCAGCCGCGCCGGTACGAACACTGAAGCTTTCTTT. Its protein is CASSRAGTNTEAFF.

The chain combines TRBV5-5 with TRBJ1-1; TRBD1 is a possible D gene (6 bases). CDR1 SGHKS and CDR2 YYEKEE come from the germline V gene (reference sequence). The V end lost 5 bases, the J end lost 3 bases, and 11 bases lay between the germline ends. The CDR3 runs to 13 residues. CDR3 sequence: CASSFAGDTEAFF. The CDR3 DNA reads TGTGCCAGCAGTTTTGCAGGGGACACTGAAGCTTTCTTT.

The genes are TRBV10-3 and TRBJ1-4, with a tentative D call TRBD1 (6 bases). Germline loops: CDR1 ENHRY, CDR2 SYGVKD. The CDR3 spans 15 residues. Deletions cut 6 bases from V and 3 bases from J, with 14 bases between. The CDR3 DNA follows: TGTGCCATCAGCGCTGGCGGACAGTCTAATGAAAAACTGTTTTTT. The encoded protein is CAISAGGQSNEKLFF.

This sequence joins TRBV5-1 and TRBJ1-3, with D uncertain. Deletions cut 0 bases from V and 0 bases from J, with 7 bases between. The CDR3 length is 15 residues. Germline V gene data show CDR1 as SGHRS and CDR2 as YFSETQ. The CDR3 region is CASSLGALSGNTIYF. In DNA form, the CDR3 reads TGCGCCAGCAGCTTGGGGGCCCTCTCTGGAAACACCATATATTTT.

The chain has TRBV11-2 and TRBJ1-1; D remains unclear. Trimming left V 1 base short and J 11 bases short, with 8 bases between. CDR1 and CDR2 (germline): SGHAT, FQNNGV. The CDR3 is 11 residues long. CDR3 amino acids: CASSLGRGAFF. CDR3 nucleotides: TGTGCCAGCAGCTTAGGACGAGGGGCTTTCTTT.

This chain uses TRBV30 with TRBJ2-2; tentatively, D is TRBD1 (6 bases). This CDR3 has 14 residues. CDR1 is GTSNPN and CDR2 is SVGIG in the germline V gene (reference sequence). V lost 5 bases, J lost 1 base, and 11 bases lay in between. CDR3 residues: CAWDQGKNTGELFF. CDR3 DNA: TGTGCCTGGGATCAGGGGAAGAACACCGGGGAGCTGTTTTTT.

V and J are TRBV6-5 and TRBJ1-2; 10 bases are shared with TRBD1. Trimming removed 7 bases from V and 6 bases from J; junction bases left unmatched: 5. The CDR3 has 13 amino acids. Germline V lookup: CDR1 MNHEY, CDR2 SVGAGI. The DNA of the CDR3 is TGTGCCAGCACGGGACAGGGGCTTCATGGCTACACCTTC. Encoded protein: CASTGQGLHGYTF.